The entry that follows covers one T cell receptor beta chain sequence. Its antigen is not known. The data derive from a study of tumor and adjacent non-tumor tissue in lung cancer. Findings and limits, study-wide: Normal lung showed higher cumulative top 100 clone frequency than tumor. Patients with more diverse tumor TCRs had worse survival.

From germline, CDR1 is DFQATT and CDR2 SNEGSKA (reference sequence). This CDR3 contains 14 residues. V lost 6 bases to trimming and J lost 1 base, with 13 bases between them. This sample's RNA came from whole unsorted tissue. This non-tumor lung sample came from over 3 cm beyond the tumor edge. The library came from three nested PCR rounds adapted from ARM-PCR protocols. TCRdb independently ran MiXCR on the multiplex PCR reads; one entry per CDR3 protein. The sample contains more than 55,000 distinct CDR3 sequences, more than 65% of which appear only once. This clonotype originated in a man between 60 and 70 years old with non-small cell lung cancer. The V gene is TRBV20-1, the J gene TRBJ1-5; weak D call: TRBD1 (5 bases). The sequencing input was distant non-tumor lung tissue. The CDR3 DNA is TGCAGTGCCCCTCCGGGGCAGAGCAATCAGCCCCAGCATTTT. Translation gives CSAPPGQSNQPQHF.